The 17 T cell receptor beta chains reported below all come from one sample, sequenced in a study of blood T cell repertoires in COVID-19. Assay used: immunoSEQ multiplex PCR; TCRdb lists only in-frame clones, some missing. The sample contains roughly 330,000 clones, more than 75% of which appear only once. Material: PBMCs or T cells enriched from blood (not recorded which). These receptors were collected from a woman aged 18-35 years who had recovered from COVID-19.

This chain uses TRBV4-1 with TRBJ2-1; tentatively, D is TRBD1 (6 bases). V was cut by 0 bases and J by 4 bases, with 22 bases left in between. The CDR3 length is 19 residues. Looked up from germline, CDR1 is MGHRA and CDR2 is YSYEKL. The CDR3 DNA follows: TGCGCCAGCAGCCAAGATGCCAGGGGAATAGGGCCCCCGTACAATGAGCAGTTCTTC. Amino acid sequence: CASSQDARGIGPPYNEQFF.

The genes are TRBV2 and TRBJ2-7; 7 positions match TRBD1. The germline V gene has CDR1 SNHLY and CDR2 FYNNEI. Germline trimming cut 1 base from V and 2 bases from J; bases unmatched to any gene: 5. The CDR3 totals 15 residues. The CDR3 coding sequence is TGTGCCAGCAGTGAAGTTCCAGGGGGTACCTACGAGCAGTACTTC. Protein sequence: CASSEVPGGTYEQYF.

The rearrangement joins TRBV11-3 to TRBJ1-1; 9 bases are a match to TRBD1. The CDR3 extends over 11 amino acids. V trimming: 6 bases; J trimming: 7 bases; junction bases outside the gene matches: 0. The germline V gene has CDR1 SGHNT and CDR2 YENEEA. This CDR3 reads CASRGQGEAFF. Here the CDR3 DNA reads TGTGCCAGCAGGGGACAGGGTGAAGCTTTCTTT. Supplemented by reference TRBV11-3 and TRBJ1-1, the full variable domain reads EAGVVQSPRYKIIEKKQPVAFWCNPISGHNTLYWYLQNLGQGPELLIRYENEEAVDDSQLPKDRFSAERLKGVDSTLKIQPAELGDSAVYLCASRGQGEAFFGQGTRLTVV.

J is TRBJ2-7 and V is TRBV5-1, with 7 bases matching TRBD2. Germline assignment: CDR1 SGHRS and CDR2 YFSETQ. The CDR3 is 15 residues long. After removal of 1 base from V and 1 base from J, the junction contained 5 bases not matched to a gene. This chain's CDR3 is CASSLTLAASYEQYF. The CDR3 nucleotides read TGCGCCAGCAGCTTGACCCTAGCGGCTTCCTACGAGCAGTACTTC.

This chain connects TRBV4-1 to TRBJ1-2, with D unclear. V was shortened by 2 bases and J by 7 bases, with 11 bases between the two germline ends. The CDR3 is 13 residues long. In germline, CDR1 is MGHRA, CDR2 YSYEKL. CDR3 amino acids: CASSQIMSGGYTF. The DNA of the CDR3 is TGCGCCAGCAGCCAAATAATGTCGGGTGGCTACACCTTC.

The chain uses TRBV6-1 and TRBJ1-6; D uncertain. Trimming shortened V by 4 bases and J by 0 bases, and 10 bases separated the two germline ends. Germline CDR1 MNHNS, CDR2 SASEGT. This CDR3 region has 16 residues. DNA for the CDR3: TGTGCCAGCAGTGCGAGGTTCAGCTCCTATAATTCACCCCTCCACTTT. This translates into CASSARFSSYNSPLHF.

The chain joins TRBV6-6 to TRBJ2-1; 10 positions agree with TRBD1. The CDR3 extends over 16 amino acids. Germline V gene lookup returns CDR1 MNHNY and CDR2 SVGAGI (reference sequence). V lost 1 base and J lost 4; bases outside the gene matches: 4. CDR3 region: CASSYLGQGLYNEQFF. In DNA form, the CDR3 reads TGTGCCAGCAGTTACTTGGGACAGGGGTTGTACAATGAGCAGTTCTTC.

V usage is TRBV7-9 and J usage is TRBJ2-1; 8 bases agree with TRBD2. Trimming took 0 bases from V and 14 from J; bases not matched to a gene: 6. There are 13 residues in the CDR3. Germline V gene data show CDR1 as SEHNR and CDR2 as FQNEAQ (reference sequence). This CDR3 reads CASSLAASGLEFF. DNA of the CDR3: TGTGCCAGCAGCTTAGCGGCTAGCGGGCTAGAGTTCTTC.

The chain uses TRBV6-5 and TRBJ1-4, with D possibly matching TRBD1 (6 bases). V was cut by 0 bases and J by 8 bases, with 16 bases left in between. Germline CDR1 reads MNHEY; CDR2 reads SVGAGI. The length of the CDR3 is 16 residues. Here the CDR3 DNA reads TGTGCCAGCAGTTACTCGTTGCTGGGGGCAGAGGAAAAACTGTTTTTT. It specifies CASSYSLLGAEEKLFF.

The rearrangement links TRBV30 to TRBJ2-3; 9 bases map to TRBD1. CDR1 and CDR2 (germline): GTSNPN, SVGIG (reference sequence). The CDR3 spans 12 residues. The CDR3 region has the DNA TGTGCGGCGGACAGGGGAACAGATACGCAGTATTTT. Protein product: CAADRGTDTQYF.

The gene calls are TRBV5-5 and TRBJ2-7, with TRBD2 matching over 8 bases. With 1 base clipped from V and 6 bases from J, the junction kept 9 bases outside the gene matches. The CDR3 is 15 amino acids. Per germline, CDR1 SGHKS and CDR2 YYEKEE (reference sequence). CDR3 DNA: TGTGCCAGCAGCTTGAGCGGGAGAGGGTGGGGCGAGCAGTACTTC. Its protein is CASSLSGRGWGEQYF.

The chain uses TRBV5-5 and TRBJ2-2; D may be TRBD2 (7 bases). Germline V gene sequence: CDR1 SGHKS, CDR2 YYEKEE (reference sequence). The V end lost 1 base, the J end lost 0 bases, and 13 bases lay between the germline ends. The CDR3 runs 17 residues. The CDR3 region is CASSLYGGPPNTGELFF. The CDR3 region has the DNA TGTGCCAGCAGCTTGTACGGGGGGCCCCCGAACACCGGGGAGCTGTTTTTT.

The chain couples TRBV28 to TRBJ1-6; 7 nucleotides align to TRBD1. The V segment lost 7 bases and the J segment 7 bases; nucleotides outside the gene matches: 16. The CDR3 totals 17 residues. From germline, CDR1 is MDHEN and CDR2 SYDVKM. CDR3 coding DNA: TGTGCCAGCATCGGCCGGACAGGAAGGGGTTTGAATTCACCCCTCCACTTT. This codes for CASIGRTGRGLNSPLHF.

The rearrangement links TRBV18 to TRBJ1-3; maybe TRBD1 (5 bases). Trimming stripped 0 bases from V and 0 bases from J, with 9 bases between. The CDR3 extends over 16 amino acids. CDR1 and CDR2 from the germline V gene are KGHSH and LQKENI. CDR3 sequence (DNA): TGTGCCAGCTCACCACCTCATCAGGGCTCTGGAAACACCATATATTTT. Amino acids: CASSPPHQGSGNTIYF.

The CDR3 DNA sequence: TGTGCCTGGCAATCCCAGGGTGGCACTGAAGCTTTCTTT. Its translation: CAWQSQGGTEAFF. The chain joins TRBV30 to TRBJ1-1, with TRBD1 as a possible D gene (5 bases). Between the trimmed V and J ends, which lost 5 bases and 4 bases, there was a span of 14 bases. Per germline, CDR1 GTSNPN and CDR2 SVGIG (reference sequence). The CDR3 is made up of 13 amino acids.

This clone showed up just a few times. The chain links TRBV6-5 to TRBJ1-2; weak D call: TRBD1 (5 bases). Germline V gene lookup returns CDR1 MNHEY and CDR2 SVGAGI. V lost 0 bases to trimming and J lost 1 base, with 12 bases between them. The CDR3 is 16 residues long. CDR3 protein: CASSYSSRADNYGYTF. CDR3 in DNA: TGTGCCAGCAGTTACTCCTCCAGGGCGGATAACTATGGCTACACCTTC.

The chain combines TRBV18 with TRBJ1-1, with 7 positions matching TRBD1. CDR1 KGHSH and CDR2 LQKENI come from the germline V gene. Trimming removed 1 base from V and 4 bases from J; junction bases left unmatched: 12. The CDR3 totals 17 residues. CDR3 sequence (DNA): TGTGCCAGCTCACCACAGGTATCAGCCCAGGGGGGCACTGAAGCTTTCTTT. It specifies CASSPQVSAQGGTEAFF.